These 15 T cell receptor beta chains came from one sample sequenced in a study of blood T cell repertoires in COVID-19. Measured with immunoSEQ multiplex PCR; TCRdb has only the in-frame clones, and not every one. The sample lists about 46,000 clones, about four fifths seen once, with approximately 6.1% in the top ten. The specimen was peripheral blood. The receptor set was obtained from a woman at least 80 years old with acute or convalescent COVID-19.

The chain couples TRBV6-5 to TRBJ2-2; a weak D match, TRBD1 (6 bases). This CDR3 region has 13 residues. Germline values: CDR1 MNHEY, CDR2 SVGAGI. V gave up 5 bases and J gave up 9 bases, with 13 bases separating them. This chain's CDR3 is CASSTGFGWELFF. DNA for the CDR3: TGTGCCAGCAGTACAGGGTTTGGGTGGGAGCTGTTTTTT.

This chain uses TRBV10-3 with TRBJ2-1; a weak D match, TRBD1 (5 bases). The germline gives CDR1 ENHRY, CDR2 SYGVKD. Between the trimmed V and J ends, which lost 3 bases and 5 bases, there was a span of 8 bases. CDR3 length equals 13 residues. The CDR3 reads CAISEQVHNEQFF. CDR3 DNA: TGTGCCATCAGTGAACAGGTCCACAATGAGCAGTTCTTC.

The gene calls are TRBV7-8 and TRBJ2-1; D ambiguous. Trimming cost V 5 bases and J 2 bases, with 13 bases left between them. Germline values: CDR1 SGHVS, CDR2 FQNEAQ. The CDR3 length is 15 residues. As DNA, the CDR3 is TGTGCCAGCAGCCCCGCGGCGCCTACCTACAATGAGCAGTTCTTC. Translation gives CASSPAAPTYNEQFF.

The chain employs TRBV6-1 and TRBJ2-2; 8 bases are a match to TRBD1. V shed 2 bases, J shed 1 base, and the junction held 6 bases outside the gene matches. The CDR3 contains 17 residues. From germline, CDR1 is MNHNS and CDR2 SASEGT. The CDR3 loop reads CASSEQGAKGNTGELFF. As DNA, the CDR3 is TGTGCCAGCAGTGAACAGGGGGCGAAGGGGAACACCGGGGAGCTGTTTTTT.

This clone was seen a few times. The chain is built from TRBV6-5 and TRBJ1-4, with no clear D. The V end lost 6 bases, the J end lost 11 bases, and 16 bases lay between the germline ends. This CDR3 comprises 13 residues. Germline V lookup: CDR1 MNHEY, CDR2 SVGAGI. CDR3 protein: CASSPPGTRKLFF. The CDR3, as DNA: TGTGCCAGCAGCCCGCCGGGTACGAGGAAACTGTTTTTT.

The chain employs TRBV6-6 and TRBJ1-1; D gene uncertain. CDR3 size: 12 residues. Germline CDR1 MNHNY, CDR2 SVGAGI (reference sequence). V dropped 7 bases and J dropped 3 bases, with 9 bases sitting between them. In nucleotides, the CDR3 is TGTGCCAGCACCTTCTTCGACACTGAAGCTTTCTTT. Translated: CASTFFDTEAFF.

With respect to this clone: One end of the junction does not line up with germline, which may come from a read error. In DNA, the CDR3 is TGTGCCAGCAGTTCTATCCCGGGGGGGGCGTCAGATTTT. Protein product: CASSSIPGGASDF. The genes are TRBV6-5 and TRBJ1-5, with D possibly being TRBD1 (6 bases). Germline V gene sequence: CDR1 MNHEY, CDR2 SVGAGI. The CDR3 contains 13 residues.

The chain joins TRBV5-4 to TRBJ2-3, with 14 bases fitting TRBD2. Per the germline V gene, CDR1 is SGHNT and CDR2 is YYREEE (reference sequence). V trimming: 4 bases; J trimming: 1 base; junction bases outside the gene matches: 2. The CDR3 totals 16 residues. CDR3 region: CASSPGLAGGTDTQYF. The CDR3 DNA reads as TGTGCCAGCAGCCCGGGACTAGCGGGGGGCACAGATACGCAGTATTTT.

This clone was seen once. The chain carries TRBV5-1 and TRBJ2-3, with D unresolved. CDR3 size: 14 residues. CDR1 and CDR2 from the germline V gene are SGHRS and YFSETQ. The V gene lost 4 bases and the J gene lost 4 bases, with 13 bases spanning the gap. In DNA form, the CDR3 reads TGCGCCAGCAGCATTGGCGGTAAAGCAGATACGCAGTATTTT. It encodes CASSIGGKADTQYF.

This sequence joins TRBV6-5 and TRBJ2-1, with TRBD2 as a possible D gene (6 bases). Germline CDR1 MNHEY, CDR2 SVGAGI. This CDR3 has 13 residues. V lost 7 bases to trimming and J lost 4 bases, with 11 bases between them. DNA for the CDR3: TGTGCCAGCAAGGGGCGGGGATACAATGAGCAGTTCTTC. Translating it yields CASKGRGYNEQFF.

This chain links TRBV6-5 with TRBJ2-1, with D uncertain. Between the trimmed V and J ends, which lost 8 bases and 6 bases, there was a span of 14 bases. CDR3 length: 13 amino acids. Germline values: CDR1 MNHEY, CDR2 SVGAGI. CDR3 DNA: TGTGCCAGCCTTTCGCGAGGCCCCAATGAGCAGTTCTTC. It yields the protein CASLSRGPNEQFF.

The V call is TRBV6-4, the J call TRBJ2-3, with D uncertain. CDR1 and CDR2 from the germline V gene are MRHNA and SNTAGT. The CDR3 totals 13 residues. The V gene lost 3 bases and the J gene lost 1 base, with 5 bases spanning the gap. CDR3 in DNA: TGTGCCAGCAGTGAAGGAGGCACAGATACGCAGTATTTT. Translating it yields CASSEGGTDTQYF.

The J gene is TRBJ1-5, the V gene TRBV10-2; D may be TRBD1 (6 bases). The CDR3 totals 15 residues. V was trimmed by 5 bases and J by 9 bases, leaving 20 bases between them. CDR1 is WSHSY, CDR2 SAAADI, per germline. The CDR3 DNA reads as TGCGCCAGCAGTACCACCAGGGGTTCCTCAGGGCCCCAGCATTTT. It specifies CASSTTRGSSGPQHF.

The chain joins TRBV7-8 to TRBJ2-7, with a possible D match to TRBD1 (6 bases). Germline lookup yields CDR1 SGHVS and CDR2 FQNEAQ. Between the trimmed V and J ends, which lost 3 bases and 6 bases, there was a span of 12 bases. CDR3 size: 13 residues. The CDR3 DNA sequence: TGTGCCAGCAGCTTTTTAACAGGGCGCGAGCAGTACTTC. The encoded protein is CASSFLTGREQYF.

The chain employs TRBV11-2 and TRBJ2-4, with 7 bases that match TRBD2. The CDR3 extends over 17 amino acids. The J segment lost 7 bases and the V segment lost 0 bases, leaving 12 bases of the junction unmatched. Germline V gives CDR1 SGHAT, CDR2 FQNNGV. CDR3 DNA sequence: TGTGCCAGCAGCTTAGAGTGGTCGGGCAGGGAGGGGAACATTCAGTACTTC. This sequence encodes CASSLEWSGREGNIQYF.